The rows below give T cell receptor beta chains drawn from one sample of a study of cytomegalovirus exposure and HLA in healthy donors. Measured with immunoSEQ multiplex PCR; TCRdb has only the in-frame clones, and not every one. There are about 140,000 clones in the sample; approximately 86% occur only once, and less than 5.5% lies in the top ten. The sequenced material came from PBMCs. Every receptor here comes from a man between 18 and 35 years old in good health and CMV-seropositive. The CDR3 runs from the conserved cysteine through the conserved F or W. The D gene is left open where the match is weak. Rows give clone size only sometimes, using once, few, many, or a class for an expanded clone.

size	D	V	J	DNA	CDR3
.	TRBD2	TRBV30	TRBJ2-7	TGTGCCTGGGGGGGACTACATAACTACGAGCAGTACTTC	CAWGGLHNYEQYF
.	.	TRBV6-6	TRBJ1-1	TGTGCGACCGAGGAGGGGAACACTGAAGCTTTCTTT	CATEEGNTEAFF
.	TRBD1	TRBV28	TRBJ1-1	TGTGCCAGCAGTTTTACAGGGGGGGTAACTGAAGCTTTCTTT	CASSFTGGVTEAFF
.	.	TRBV6-1	TRBJ1-2	TGTGCCAGCAGTTCAATCGGAGGTAACTATGGCTACACCTTC	CASSSIGGNYGYTF
.	TRBD2	TRBV28	TRBJ2-1	TGTGCCAGCAGTTTTTTGGGGACTAGCGGGAATGAGCAGTTCTTC	CASSFLGTSGNEQFF
.	.	TRBV19	TRBJ2-5	TGTGCCAGTAGCCCGACAGTGAGAGAGACCCAGTACTTC	CASSPTVRETQYF
few	.	TRBV7-9	TRBJ2-7	TGTGCCAGCAGCCAACAGGGCCACGAGCAGTACTTC	CASSQQGHEQYF
.	.	TRBV27	TRBJ2-1	TGTGCCAGCACAGGATCCTACAATGAGCAGTTCTTC	CASTGSYNEQFF
.	.	TRBV6-6	TRBJ1-5	TGTGCCAGCATGCCCAGTAGCAATCAGCCCCAGCATTTT	CASMPSSNQPQHF
few	TRBD1	TRBV30	TRBJ1-2	TGTGCCTGGAGTGTAAATGGCGACAGGGATTATGGCTACACCTTC	CAWSVNGDRDYGYTF
.	.	TRBV30	TRBJ1-5	TGTGCCTGGAGTGCGGGGATTGAACAGCCCCAGCATTTT	CAWSAGIEQPQHF
.	.	TRBV27	TRBJ2-7	TGTGCCAGCAGTTATGGGCCGAGGCAGTACTTC	CASSYGPRQYF
once	.	TRBV7-9	TRBJ2-1	TGTGCCAGCAGCTTCGGCGGTTCGAAAACTGAGCAGTTCTTC	CASSFGGSKTEQFF
.	TRBD1	TRBV5-8	TRBJ2-2	TGTGCCAGCAGCTTGGCACAGGGGTCCGACACCGGGGAGCTGTTTTTT	CASSLAQGSDTGELFF
.	.	TRBV2	TRBJ1-1	TGTGCCAGCAGACAGGGCCATGAATTTGGCACTGAAGCTTTCTTT	CASRQGHEFGTEAFF
.	.	TRBV6-1	TRBJ2-7	TGTGCCAGCAGGGTAGTAGGGGGAGCCGAGCAGTACTTC	CASRVVGGAEQYF
.	TRBD1	TRBV5-1	TRBJ2-2	TGCGCCAGCAGCTGGGGACAGGGGCGAGGAACCGGGGAGCTGTTTTTT	CASSWGQGRGTGELFF
.	.	TRBV9	TRBJ2-1	TGTGCCAGCAGCCCCCCTCCGGGGAAGGACAATGAGCAGTTCTTC	CASSPPPGKDNEQFF
.	.	TRBV6-6	TRBJ1-1	TGTGCCAGCAGTCCCTCTAGGGGCACTGAAGCTTTCTTT	CASSPSRGTEAFF
.	TRBD1	TRBV10-3	TRBJ2-7	TGTGCCGCCGGGACAGGATCGACGGCCGAGCAGTACTTC	CAAGTGSTAEQYF
.	TRBD1	TRBV27	TRBJ2-2	TGTGCCAGCAGTTTAAACAGGGGGACCGGGGAGCTGTTTTTT	CASSLNRGTGELFF
.	TRBD1	TRBV5-1	TRBJ1-1	TGCGCCAGCAGCCCTTTGGAGGGGGCGAGAACTGAAGCTTTCTTT	CASSPLEGARTEAFF
.	TRBD1	TRBV30	TRBJ1-1	TGTGCCTGGCGACAGGGCGGTGGGGCTTTCTTT	CAWRQGGGAFF
.	.	TRBV6-1	TRBJ2-1	TGTGCCAGCAGTGAAGCGCTTCTGGCGTTCTTC	CASSEALLAFF
.	TRBD2	TRBV5-4	TRBJ2-7	TGTGCCAGCAGCTTAGGACTAGCGGGGGCCTACGAGCAGTACTTC	CASSLGLAGAYEQYF
.	TRBD2	TRBV5-1	TRBJ2-2	TGCGCCAGCCGTCGGGCGGGAGGTAACACCGGGGAGCTGTTTTTT	CASRRAGGNTGELFF
.	.	TRBV6-5	TRBJ1-5	TGTGCCAGCAGTTACTCGCCCAGCCTAGGCAATCAGCCCCAGCATTTT	CASSYSPSLGNQPQHF
.	.	TRBV5-8	TRBJ2-2	TGTGCCAGTCGAGCCCCCGGGGAGCTGTTTTTT	CASRAPGELFF
once	TRBD1	TRBV5-1	TRBJ2-5	TGCGCCAGCAGCTTGGGTGCGGGACAGGGACTTCAAGAGACCCAGTACTTC	CASSLGAGQGLQETQYF
.	TRBD1	TRBV6-6	TRBJ1-5	TGTGCCAGCAGTCCTCAGGGGGCAAACCAGCCCCAGCATTTT	CASSPQGANQPQHF
.	.	TRBV6-5	TRBJ2-7	TGTGCCAGCAGTTACTCTCCGGGGGAGCAGTACTTC	CASSYSPGEQYF
.	TRBD2	TRBV5-1	TRBJ2-1	TGCGCCAGCAGCCCGACTAGCGGGAGAGGCGATGAGCAGTTCTTC	CASSPTSGRGDEQFF
.	.	TRBV9	TRBJ2-7	TGTGCCAGCAGCGTAGGTGCAGGGAGGTCCTACGAGCAGTACTTC	CASSVGAGRSYEQYF
.	.	TRBV4-1	TRBJ1-4	TGCGCCAGCACCCCGGGTGGGTGGAGAGGCAATGAAAAACTGTTTTTT	CASTPGGWRGNEKLFF
.	.	TRBV2	TRBJ2-6	TGTGCCAGCAGTGAATGGAGGGGAGGTATTGGGGCCAACGTCCTGACTTTC	CASSEWRGGIGANVLTF
.	TRBD1	TRBV14	TRBJ1-6	TGTGCCAGCAGCCAAGATCGGTCAGGGGGGTCACCCCTCCACTTT	CASSQDRSGGSPLHF
.	.	TRBV14	TRBJ1-2	TGTGCCAGCAGCCAAGCCCGACAGGCTAATAACTATGGCTACACCTTC	CASSQARQANNYGYTF
.	.	TRBV4-1	TRBJ1-6	TGCGCCAGCAGCCGGGACAATAATTCACCCCTCCACTTT	CASSRDNNSPLHF
.	TRBD1	TRBV18	TRBJ1-1	TGTGCCAGCTCACCACAGGGGGCTGTGGACACTGAAGCTTTCTTT	CASSPQGAVDTEAFF
once	TRBD1	TRBV5-4	TRBJ1-1	TGTGCCAGCAGCCGGGACAGACATGAAGCTTTCTTT	CASSRDRHEAFF
once	TRBD1	TRBV6-4	TRBJ2-3	TGTGCCACCTCACCACAGGGGCCAAACACAGATACGCAGTATTTT	CATSPQGPNTDTQYF
.	TRBD2	TRBV4-2	TRBJ2-7	TGTGCCAGCAGCCAAACTAGCGGGGGAGCCTCCTACGAGCAGTACTTC	CASSQTSGGASYEQYF
.	.	TRBV4-2	TRBJ2-7	TGTGCCAGCAGCCAAGAATCAAATAGGGGCTCCTACGAGCAGTACTTC	CASSQESNRGSYEQYF
.	TRBD2	TRBV18	TRBJ2-1	TGTGCCAGCTCACCGGGACTAGCGGACAATGAGCAGTTCTTC	CASSPGLADNEQFF
.	.	TRBV11-2	TRBJ2-7	TGTGCCAGCAGCTTACGTGAAGGGGGCTACGAGCAGTACTTC	CASSLREGGYEQYF
.	.	TRBV5-1	TRBJ2-3	TGCGCCAGCAGCGGCTCAGGGATGGGAACAGATACGCAGTATTTT	CASSGSGMGTDTQYF
.	TRBD2	TRBV2	TRBJ2-5	TGTGCCAGCAGACTAGCGGGGGGGCCTGAAGAGACCCAGTACTTC	CASRLAGGPEETQYF
few	.	TRBV19	TRBJ1-1	TGTGCCAGTAGCGAGGGCTCCGTAATGAACACTGAAGCTTTCTTT	CASSEGSVMNTEAFF
.	.	TRBV9	TRBJ1-5	TGTGCCAGCAGCGTATCAGGGTTCGGGCAGCCCCAGCATTTT	CASSVSGFGQPQHF
once	.	TRBV2	TRBJ1-2	TGTGCCAGCAGCCCCCGCGTCGGAGGGTTGGAGGATGGCTACACCTTC	CASSPRVGGLEDGYTF
.	.	TRBV27	TRBJ1-1	TGTGCCAGCACTCCCAGGAGGTCTTCGTCTGAAGCTTTCTTT	CASTPRRSSSEAFF
few	TRBD1	TRBV2	TRBJ1-2	TGTGCCAGCCCCAGGGACAGAGCTTCCTATGGCTACACCTTC	CASPRDRASYGYTF
.	TRBD1	TRBV6-1	TRBJ2-1	TGTGCCAGCAGTGTAACCGGGACAGGGGTCCCCTACAATGAGCAGTTCTTC	CASSVTGTGVPYNEQFF
once	.	TRBV4-2	TRBJ2-7	TGTGCCAGCAGCCAAGATTATCAGGGTCTCGAGCAGTACTTC	CASSQDYQGLEQYF
.	TRBD2	TRBV6-1	TRBJ2-1	TGTGCCAGCAGTGAACAGGGACTAGCGGGAGGGCCCTATGAGCAGTTCTTC	CASSEQGLAGGPYEQFF
.	.	TRBV4-1	TRBJ2-1	TGCGCCAGCAGCCAAGCATTTCGGGACTCCTACAATGAGCAGTTCTTC	CASSQAFRDSYNEQFF
.	TRBD1	TRBV5-4	TRBJ2-7	TGTGCCAGCAGCCTGACAGGGTCGAGGTCCTACGAGCAGTACTTC	CASSLTGSRSYEQYF
.	.	TRBV29-1	TRBJ2-1	TGCAGCGTTGGCGGAGACTACAATGAGCAGTTCTTC	CSVGGDYNEQFF
few	.	TRBV7-9	TRBJ1-1	TGTGCCAGCAGGGTTAGCGGAGGCCTGAACACTGAAGCTTTCTTT	CASRVSGGLNTEAFF